The rows below give T cell receptor beta chains drawn from one sample of a study of OX40 agonist ivuxolimab in advanced cancers. The data were produced by immunoSEQ multiplex PCR, yet TCRdb's version contains in-frame clones alone and is incomplete. The sample contains about 75,000 clones, around 86% of which appear only once. Material: CD4+ or CD8+ T cells sorted from blood, obtained in a trial of the OX40 agonist ivuxolimab. These receptors originate from an adult with an advanced solid tumor such as melanoma, head and neck, liver or kidney cancer. Both conserved end residues are part of each CDR3. D genes are given only for firm matches. Size values are once, few and many counts, or a class for expanded clones, and some rows have none.

CDR3aa	CDR3nt	v_gene	abundance	j_gene	d_gene
CASSGTGDSYNEQFF	TGTGCCAGCAGCGGGACAGGGGACTCCTACAATGAGCAGTTCTTC	TRBV5-4	-	TRBJ2-1	TRBD1
CASSYDPGNGYTF	TGTGCCAGCAGTTATGATCCCGGGAATGGCTACACCTTC	TRBV6-5	-	TRBJ1-2	-
CASSLGGAGNTIYF	TGCGCCAGCAGCTTGGGGGGCGCTGGAAACACCATATATTTT	TRBV5-1	-	TRBJ1-3	-
CAWSVRGAGEAFF	TGTGCCTGGAGTGTACGCGGGGCGGGTGAAGCTTTCTTT	TRBV30	-	TRBJ1-1	-
CASSRGTGRKTEAFF	TGCGCCAGCAGCCGTGGGACAGGGCGTAAAACTGAAGCTTTCTTT	TRBV5-1	-	TRBJ1-1	TRBD1
CASSEAGLPNQPQHF	TGTGCCAGCAGTGAAGCCGGCCTACCAAATCAGCCCCAGCATTTT	TRBV2	-	TRBJ1-5	-
CAIRDGTGNSPLHF	TGTGCCATCAGAGACGGCACCGGGAATTCACCCCTCCACTTT	TRBV10-3	-	TRBJ1-6	-
CSAPSTRALHF	TGCAGTGCGCCCAGTACGCGGGCCCTCCACTTT	TRBV20-1	-	TRBJ1-6	-
CAISEDGERPQHF	TGTGCCATCAGTGAGGACGGCGAAAGGCCCCAGCATTTT	TRBV10-3	-	TRBJ1-5	-
CASSLTPSYEQYF	TGTGCCAGCAGTTTGACTCCGTCCTACGAGCAGTACTTC	TRBV27	-	TRBJ2-7	-
CASSTGTAGANVLTF	TGTGCCAGTAGCACCGGGACGGCTGGGGCCAACGTCCTGACTTTC	TRBV19	-	TRBJ2-6	-
CASSWGGQGNSPLHF	TGTGCCAGCAGTTGGGGGGGACAGGGTAATTCACCCCTCCACTTT	TRBV6-5	-	TRBJ1-6	TRBD1
CASSPRQTHSYEQYF	TGTGCCAGCAGCCCCCGGCAGACCCACTCCTACGAGCAGTACTTC	TRBV9	-	TRBJ2-7	-
CASSRDRGLDEQFF	TGTGCCAGCAGCAGGGACAGGGGGCTCGATGAGCAGTTCTTC	TRBV2	-	TRBJ2-1	TRBD1
CASSPGTGETQYF	TGTGCCAGCTCTCCCGGGACAGGGGAGACCCAGTACTTC	TRBV18	-	TRBJ2-5	TRBD1
CASRFSARSPLHF	TGTGCCAGTAGATTCTCAGCGCGGTCACCCCTCCACTTT	TRBV19	-	TRBJ1-6	-
CASSPYRARETQYF	TGTGCCAGCAGTCCTTACAGGGCGAGGGAGACCCAGTACTTC	TRBV6-5	-	TRBJ2-5	-
CASSLEENTEAFF	TGCGCCAGCAGCCTTGAGGAGAACACTGAAGCTTTCTTT	TRBV5-1	-	TRBJ1-1	-
CASSVTGSSYNEQFF	TGTGCCAGCAGCGTAACAGGGAGTTCCTACAATGAGCAGTTCTTC	TRBV9	-	TRBJ2-1	-
CASHLIGQLEAFF	TGTGCCAGTCACCTGATCGGACAGCTCGAAGCTTTCTTT	TRBV19	few	TRBJ1-1	-
CASSDSKGTEAFF	TGTGCCAGCAGTGACTCGAAAGGCACTGAAGCTTTCTTT	TRBV6-4	-	TRBJ1-1	-
CASSLEQGGRQETQYF	TGTGCCAGCAGCTTAGAACAGGGCGGAAGACAAGAGACCCAGTACTTC	TRBV11-2	-	TRBJ2-5	-
CASSLAQGAEAFF	TGTGCCAGCAGCTTAGCCCAGGGGGCTGAAGCTTTCTTT	TRBV7-2	-	TRBJ1-1	TRBD1
CASSADTGELFF	TGTGCCAGCAGTGCTGACACCGGGGAGCTGTTTTTT	TRBV2	-	TRBJ2-2	-
CASSSGQGVSYEKLFF	TGTGCCAGTAGTTCCGGACAGGGAGTATCTTATGAAAAACTGTTTTTT	TRBV19	-	TRBJ1-4	TRBD1
CASSIGDGHGTEAFF	TGTGCCAGTAGTATCGGGGACGGGCATGGCACTGAAGCTTTCTTT	TRBV19	-	TRBJ1-1	-
CAWSAPAGGFNNEQFF	TGTGCCTGGAGTGCTCCAGCGGGGGGGTTTAACAATGAGCAGTTCTTC	TRBV30	-	TRBJ2-1	TRBD2
CASSFKAGDTEAFF	TGTGCCAGCAGCTTTAAGGCGGGGGACACTGAAGCTTTCTTT	TRBV11-2	-	TRBJ1-1	-
CAISERQSSYNEQFF	TGTGCCATCAGTGAGAGGCAGAGCTCCTACAATGAGCAGTTCTTC	TRBV10-3	-	TRBJ2-1	-
CASSTSRYEQYF	TGTGCCAGCAGCACAAGTAGGTACGAGCAGTACTTC	TRBV11-2	-	TRBJ2-7	-
CASSPDLQSTDTQYF	TGTGCCAGCTCACCAGACCTCCAGAGCACAGATACGCAGTATTTT	TRBV18	once	TRBJ2-3	-
CASRARGTRGYGYTF	TGTGCCAGCAGGGCGCGGGGGACCCGGGGCTATGGCTACACCTTC	TRBV6-5	-	TRBJ1-2	-
CASSLDQGLTYEQYF	TGTGCCAGCAGCTTAGACCAGGGGCTCACCTACGAGCAGTACTTC	TRBV7-6	-	TRBJ2-7	-
CASSLVNTEAFF	TGTGCCAGCAGCTTAGTAAACACTGAAGCTTTCTTT	TRBV7-3	-	TRBJ1-1	-
CASTVGGRGQGKLTF	TGTGCCAGCACAGTGGGTGGTCGGGGACAGGGGAAGCTCACCTTC	TRBV27	-	TRBJ1-2	TRBD1
CASSQDPGSGNTIYF	TGCGCCAGCAGCCAAGATCCAGGGTCTGGAAACACCATATATTTT	TRBV4-1	-	TRBJ1-3	-
CASSSSSETLHF	TGTGCCAGCAGCTCATCAAGTGAAACCCTCCACTTT	TRBV7-9	few	TRBJ1-6	-
CASSKGVIGGGRGTQYF	TGTGCCAGCAGCAAAGGGGTCATTGGCGGGGGGCGCGGGACCCAGTACTTC	TRBV21-1	once	TRBJ2-5	-
CASSSGTGNLKKQYF	TGTGCCAGCTCATCGGGGACAGGGAATTTGAAGAAGCAGTACTTC	TRBV18	-	TRBJ2-5	TRBD1
CASSPVSSYGYTF	TGTGCCAGCAGCCCTGTCTCATCCTATGGCTACACCTTC	TRBV7-2	-	TRBJ1-2	-
CASSARHNTEAFF	TGTGCCAGCAGTGCCCGACACAACACTGAAGCTTTCTTT	TRBV6-5	-	TRBJ1-1	-
CASRRDRDEKLFF	TGCGCCAGCCGCCGGGACAGGGATGAAAAACTGTTTTTT	TRBV5-1	once	TRBJ1-4	TRBD1
CASSQGGEAYGYTF	TGTGCCAGCAGCCAAGGTGGGGAGGCCTATGGCTACACCTTC	TRBV4-2	-	TRBJ1-2	-
CSGYRDTEAFF	TGCAGTGGGTACCGGGACACTGAAGCTTTCTTT	TRBV20-1	-	TRBJ1-1	-
CATSRDRARISGEKLFF	TGTGCCACCAGCCGGGACAGGGCTCGAATTTCGGGTGAAAAACTGTTTTTT	TRBV15	-	TRBJ1-4	TRBD1
CASSLAANTEAFF	TGTGCCAGCAGCTTAGCGGCGAACACTGAAGCTTTCTTT	TRBV7-2	few	TRBJ1-1	-
CASSTYRDYEQYF	TGTGCCAGCTCTACTTACAGGGACTACGAGCAGTACTTC	TRBV18	-	TRBJ2-7	-
CASSSPTEDGGVGTQYF	TGTGCCAGCAGCTCCCCGACCGAGGACGGGGGGGTCGGTACGCAGTATTTT	TRBV11-3	-	TRBJ2-3	TRBD2
CASSLRQSITDTQYF	TGCGCCAGCAGCTTGCGGCAGAGCATCACAGATACGCAGTATTTT	TRBV5-1	-	TRBJ2-3	-
CAIRGLGETQYF	TGTGCCATCAGGGGACTGGGGGAGACCCAGTACTTC	TRBV10-3	-	TRBJ2-5	-
CAIRGQVNSPLHF	TGTGCCATCCGGGGACAGGTTAATTCACCCCTCCACTTT	TRBV6-1	-	TRBJ1-6	TRBD1